This is a list of T cell receptor beta chains from one sample in a study of glioma-infiltrating T cells. TCRdb re-derived calls from the multiplex PCR reads in MiXCR, one entry per CDR3 protein. Here the sample spans 150,000 to 200,000 distinct CDR3 sequences, more than 35% being singletons. The sample comprised glioma tissue, nonneoplastic brain tissue, or PBMCs (not recorded which). Receptors originate from a human donor with low-grade glioma or glioblastoma, undergoing nonglioma brain surgery, or in good health (not recorded which). Each CDR3 is given with its conserved first and last residue. D genes are given only for firm matches. Clone size appears in some rows only: once, few, many, or a class for an expanded clone.

few	TRBV29-1	TRBJ2-7	TRBD2	CSVATSGSYEQYF	TGCAGCGTTGCGACTAGCGGGAGTTACGAGCAGTACTTC
many	TRBV29-1	TRBJ2-5	TRBD2	CSVEIAGGRQETQYF	TGCAGCGTTGAAATCGCGGGAGGGCGTCAAGAGACCCAGTACTTC
once	TRBV14	TRBJ1-5	-	CASSLDRNQPQNF	TGTGCCAGCTCACTCGACCGCAATCAGCCCCAGAATTTT
many	TRBV18	TRBJ2-1	TRBD2	CASSPLAGGGNEQFF	TGTGCCAGCTCACCCCTAGCGGGAGGCGGCAATGAGCAGTTCTTC
many	TRBV2	TRBJ2-1	-	CASSVGLGGDEQFF	TGTGCCAGCAGTGTGGGACTGGGGGGTGATGAGCAGTTCTTC
-	TRBV20-1	TRBJ2-5	TRBD2	CSPIGGGGETQYF	TGCAGTCCTATTGGGGGGGGAGGAGAGACCCAATACTTC
-	TRBV7-2	TRBJ2-7	-	CASSRGEGIEQYF	TGTGCCAGCAGCCGAGGGGAAGGAATCGAGCAGTACTTC
-	TRBV6-2/TRBV6-3	TRBJ2-7	TRBD1	CASSYSAGQGAAEQYF	TGTGCCAGCAGTTACTCCGCTGGGCAGGGGGCGGCTGAGCAGTACTTC
few	TRBV18	TRBJ2-7	TRBD1	CASSVDRDYEQYF	TGTGCCAGCTCCGTAGACAGGGACTACGAGCAGTACTTC
-	TRBV3-1	TRBJ2-7	TRBD1	CASSQDWDSLSYEQYF	TGTGCCAGCAGCCAAGATTGGGACAGCCTTTCCTACGAGCAGTACTTC
many	TRBV2	TRBJ2-1	-	CATTSYNEQFF	TGTGCCACAACAAGTTACAATGAGCAGTTCTTC
few	TRBV18	TRBJ2-7	TRBD1	CASSRGQHYEQYF	TGTGCCAGCTCAAGGGGACAGCACTACGAGCAGTACTTC
many	TRBV20-1	TRBJ2-1	TRBD2	CSALSGRGSNEQFF	TGCAGTGCATTAAGCGGGAGGGGAAGCAATGAGCAGTTCTTC
many	TRBV7-2	TRBJ1-4	-	CASSPRANEKLFF	TGTGCCAGCAGCCCTAGGGCCAATGAAAAACTGTTTTTT
-	TRBV18	TRBJ2-7	-	CASSLEAYSYEQYF	TGTGCCAGCTCACTCGAGGCGTATTCCTACGAGCAGTACTTC
many	TRBV2	TRBJ1-5	-	CASSRELNSNQPQHF	TGTGCCAGCAGTCGGGAACTCAATAGCAATCAGCCCCAGCATTTT
-	TRBV29-1	TRBJ2-2	-	CSVDMVHGELFF	TGCAGCGTTGATATGGTTCACGGGGAGCTGTTTTTT
-	TRBV2	TRBJ2-4	TRBD2	CASRYGTSGSSKNIQYF	TGTGCCAGCAGATACGGGACTAGCGGGAGTTCTAAAAACATTCAGTACTTC
-	TRBV6-2/TRBV6-3	TRBJ1-5	-	CATLQIGINQPQHF	TGTGCCACCCTCCAGATTGGGATTAATCAGCCACAGCATTTT
few	TRBV12-3/TRBV12-4	TRBJ2-7	TRBD2	CASSLAGLSDEQYF	TGTGCCAGCAGTCTAGCGGGGCTCAGCGACGAGCAGTACTTC
many	TRBV20-1	TRBJ2-3	-	CSARTRDTQYF	TGCAGTGCCCGGACAAGAGATACGCAGTATTTT
-	TRBV18	TRBJ2-7	-	CASSTKGDYEQYF	TGTGCCAGCTCAACGAAAGGAGACTACGAGCAGTACTTC
few	TRBV7-9	TRBJ1-3	-	CASSSRGSGNTIYF	TGTGCCAGCAGCTCCAGGGGCTCTGGAAACACCATATATTTT
-	TRBV19	TRBJ1-5	TRBD1	CASRVPGQGNNQHQHF	TGTGCCAGTAGAGTCCCGGGACAGGGAAACAATCAGCACCAGCATTTT
many	TRBV7-9	TRBJ2-5	TRBD2	CASTIAGGETQYF	TGTGCCAGCACCATAGCGGGAGGGGAGACCCAGTACTTC
-	TRBV10-2	TRBJ1-1	-	CASKIAGNTQAFF	TGCGCCAGCAAAATAGCAGGGAACACTCAAGCTTTCTTT
-	TRBV29-1	TRBJ1-2	-	CSVPEGNYGYTF	TGCAGCGTTCCCGAGGGAAACTATGGCTACACCTTC
few	TRBV5-4	TRBJ1-2	-	CASSLPRFAGYTF	TGTGCCAGCAGCTTGCCAAGATTCGCTGGCTACACCTTC
-	TRBV5-1	TRBJ1-2	-	CASSLQSGMRGYTF	TGCGCCAGCAGCCTGCAATCAGGGATGCGTGGCTACACCTTC
-	TRBV3-1	TRBJ2-5	TRBD2	CASSLRLAGIETQYF	TGTGCCAGCAGCCTCCGACTAGCGGGGATAGAGACCCAGTACTTC
few	TRBV2	TRBJ2-2	-	CASKGGGANTGELFF	TGTGCCAGCAAAGGCGGCGGAGCGAACACCGGGGAGCTGTTTTTT
many	TRBV7-9	TRBJ1-1	TRBD1	CASSLWGGTVNTEAFF	TGTGCCAGCAGCTTATGGGGGGGGACAGTGAACACTGAAGCTTTCTTT
-	TRBV29-1	TRBJ2-5	-	CSVEVQTQYF	TGCAGCGTTGAAGTACAGACCCAGTACTTC
many	TRBV28	TRBJ2-1	-	CASTGDEQFF	TGTGCCAGCACGGGCGATGAGCAGTTCTTC